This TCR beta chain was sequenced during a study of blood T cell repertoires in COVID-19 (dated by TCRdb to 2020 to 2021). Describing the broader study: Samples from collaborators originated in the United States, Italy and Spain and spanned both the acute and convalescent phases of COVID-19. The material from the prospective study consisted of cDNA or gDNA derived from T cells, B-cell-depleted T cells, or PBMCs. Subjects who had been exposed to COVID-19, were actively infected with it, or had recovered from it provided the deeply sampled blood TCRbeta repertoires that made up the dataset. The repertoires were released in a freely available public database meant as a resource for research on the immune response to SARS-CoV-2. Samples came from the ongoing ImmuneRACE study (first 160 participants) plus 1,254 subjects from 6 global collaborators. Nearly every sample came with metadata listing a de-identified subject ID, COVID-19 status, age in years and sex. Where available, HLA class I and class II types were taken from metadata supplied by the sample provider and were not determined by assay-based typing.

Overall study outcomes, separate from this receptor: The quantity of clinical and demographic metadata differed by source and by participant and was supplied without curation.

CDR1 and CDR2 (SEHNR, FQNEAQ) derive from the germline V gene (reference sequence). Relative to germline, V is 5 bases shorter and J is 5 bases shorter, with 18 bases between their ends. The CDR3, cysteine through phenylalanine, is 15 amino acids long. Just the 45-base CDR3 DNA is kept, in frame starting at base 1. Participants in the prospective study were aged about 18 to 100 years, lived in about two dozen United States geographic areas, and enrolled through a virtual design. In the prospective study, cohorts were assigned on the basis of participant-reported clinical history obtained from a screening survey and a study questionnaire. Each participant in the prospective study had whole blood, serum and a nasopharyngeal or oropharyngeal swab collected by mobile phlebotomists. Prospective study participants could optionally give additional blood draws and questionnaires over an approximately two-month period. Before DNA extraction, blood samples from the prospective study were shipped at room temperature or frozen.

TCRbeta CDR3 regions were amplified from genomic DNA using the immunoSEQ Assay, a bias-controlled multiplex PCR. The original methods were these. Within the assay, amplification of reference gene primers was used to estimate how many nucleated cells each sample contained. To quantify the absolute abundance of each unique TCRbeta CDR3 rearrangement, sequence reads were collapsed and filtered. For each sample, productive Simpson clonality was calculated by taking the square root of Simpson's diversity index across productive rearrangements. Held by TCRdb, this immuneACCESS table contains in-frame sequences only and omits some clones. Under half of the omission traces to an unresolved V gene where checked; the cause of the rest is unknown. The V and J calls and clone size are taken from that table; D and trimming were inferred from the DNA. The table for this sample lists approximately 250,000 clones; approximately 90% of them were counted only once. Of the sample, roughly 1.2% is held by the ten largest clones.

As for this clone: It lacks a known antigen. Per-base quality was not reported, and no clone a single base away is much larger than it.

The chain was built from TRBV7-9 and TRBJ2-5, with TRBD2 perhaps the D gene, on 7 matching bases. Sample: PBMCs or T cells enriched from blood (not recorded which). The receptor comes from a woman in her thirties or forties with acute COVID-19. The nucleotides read TGTGCCAGCAGCCTGCTAGCGGAGGGGGGGGAGACCCAGTACTTC. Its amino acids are CASSLLAEGGETQYF.